The clone carrying this TCR beta chain was seen only a few times. The template for TCR beta VDJ and CDR3 sequence profiling was genomic DNA. TCRdb called the reads again in MiXCR, with one record for every CDR3 protein. The data contain a few hundred thousand distinct CDR3 sequences, under 40% of them seen just once; the ten biggest clones take up 0.7% to 1%. The germline V gene encodes CDR1 SGHAT and CDR2 FQNNGV. Trimming took 0 bases from V and 5 from J, leaving 11 bases between them. This CDR3 comprises 14 residues. The sequenced patients had an expansion of CD8+CD57+ cells seen by flow cytometry. This entry belongs to a study of CD8+CD57+ T cells in acquired aplastic anemia.

The sequence came from a human donor with aplastic anemia. The sample taken for sequencing was sorted CD4+, CD8+, or CD8+CD57+ T cells (not recorded which) from PBMCs. The chain links TRBV11-2 to TRBJ2-7; D perhaps matches TRBD1 (6 bases). CDR3 nucleotide sequence: TGTGCCAGCAGCTTAGACGACAGGTTTCACGAGCAGTACTTC. Its translation: CASSLDDRFHEQYF.